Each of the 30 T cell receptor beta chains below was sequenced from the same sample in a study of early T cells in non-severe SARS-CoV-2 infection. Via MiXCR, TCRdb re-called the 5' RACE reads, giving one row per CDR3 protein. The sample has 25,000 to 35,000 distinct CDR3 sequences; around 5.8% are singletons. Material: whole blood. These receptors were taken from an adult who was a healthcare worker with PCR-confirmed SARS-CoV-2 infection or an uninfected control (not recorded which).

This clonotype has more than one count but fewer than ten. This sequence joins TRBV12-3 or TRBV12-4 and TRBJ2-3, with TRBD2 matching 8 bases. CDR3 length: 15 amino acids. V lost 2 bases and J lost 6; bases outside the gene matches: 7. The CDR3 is CASSLRREGRDTQYF. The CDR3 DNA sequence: TGTGCCAGCAGTTTACGACGGGAGGGCCGGGATACGCAGTATTTT.

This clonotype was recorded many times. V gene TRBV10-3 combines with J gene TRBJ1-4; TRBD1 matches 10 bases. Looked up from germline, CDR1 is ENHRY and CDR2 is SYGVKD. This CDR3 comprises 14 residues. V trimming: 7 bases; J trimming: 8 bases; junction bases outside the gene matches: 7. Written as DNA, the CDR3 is TGTGCCATCAAGGCCGGGACAGGGGACGAAAAACTGTTTTTT. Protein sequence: CAIKAGTGDEKLFF.

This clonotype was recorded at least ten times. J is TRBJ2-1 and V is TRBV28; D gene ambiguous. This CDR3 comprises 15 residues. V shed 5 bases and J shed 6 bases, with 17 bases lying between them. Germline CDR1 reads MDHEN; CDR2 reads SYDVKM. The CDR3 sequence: CASSPPADPFNEQFF. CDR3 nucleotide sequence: TGTGCCAGCAGTCCCCCCGCGGATCCATTCAATGAGCAGTTCTTC.

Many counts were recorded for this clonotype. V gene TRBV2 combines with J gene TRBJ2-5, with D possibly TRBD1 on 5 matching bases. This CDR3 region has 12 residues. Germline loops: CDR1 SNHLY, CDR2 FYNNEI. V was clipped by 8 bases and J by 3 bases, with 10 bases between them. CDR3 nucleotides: TGTGCCAGCTTTGGCAGGGAAGAGACCCAGTACTTC. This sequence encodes CASFGREETQYF.

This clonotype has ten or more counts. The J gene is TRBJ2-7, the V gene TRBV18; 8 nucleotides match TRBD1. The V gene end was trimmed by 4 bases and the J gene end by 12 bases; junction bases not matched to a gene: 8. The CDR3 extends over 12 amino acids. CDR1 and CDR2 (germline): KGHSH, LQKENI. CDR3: CASSLQGAEWYF. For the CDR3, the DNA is TGTGCCAGCTCACTCCAGGGGGCGGAATGGTACTTC.

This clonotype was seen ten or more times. The CDR3 spells CASRRTRVTDTQYF. CDR3 bases: TGTGCCAGCCGGAGGACTAGGGTTACAGATACGCAGTATTTT. The chain uses TRBV7-2 and TRBJ2-3; 7 positions agree with TRBD2. Germline CDR1 and CDR2: SGHTA and FQGNSA. This CDR3 has 14 residues. Trimming took 8 bases from V and 3 from J; bases not matched to a gene: 8.

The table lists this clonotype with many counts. CDR3 residues: CASRPVAGRSSYGYTF. CDR3 in DNA: TGTGCCAGCAGGCCCGTGGCAGGCCGATCGTCCTATGGCTACACCTTC. This chain joins TRBV11-2 and TRBJ1-2; D not certain. The germline CDR1 and CDR2 sequences are SGHAT and FQNNGV. V lost 6 bases and J 4 bases, leaving 21 bases between the germline ends. This CDR3 is 16 amino acids long.

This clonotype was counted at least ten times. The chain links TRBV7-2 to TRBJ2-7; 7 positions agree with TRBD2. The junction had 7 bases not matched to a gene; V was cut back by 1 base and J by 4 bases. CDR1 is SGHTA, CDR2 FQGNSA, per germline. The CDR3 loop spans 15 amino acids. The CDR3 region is CASSLGGGSWYEQYV. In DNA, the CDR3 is TGTGCCAGCAGCTTAGGAGGCGGGAGTTGGTACGAGCAGTACGTC.

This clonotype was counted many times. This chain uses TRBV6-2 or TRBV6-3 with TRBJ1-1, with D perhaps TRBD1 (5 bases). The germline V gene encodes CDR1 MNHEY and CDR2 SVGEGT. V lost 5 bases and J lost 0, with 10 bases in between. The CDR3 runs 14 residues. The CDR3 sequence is CASSTGRMNTEAFF. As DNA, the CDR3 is TGTGCCAGCAGTACGGGACGAATGAACACTGAAGCTTTCTTT.

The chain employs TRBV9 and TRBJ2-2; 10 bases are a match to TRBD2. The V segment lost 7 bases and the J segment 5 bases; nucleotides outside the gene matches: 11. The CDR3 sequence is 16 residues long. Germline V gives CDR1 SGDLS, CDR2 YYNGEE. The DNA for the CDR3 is TGTGCCAGCGGGGGAGCTAGCGGGAGTCCTACCGGGGAGCTGTTTTTT. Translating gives CASGGASGSPTGELFF.

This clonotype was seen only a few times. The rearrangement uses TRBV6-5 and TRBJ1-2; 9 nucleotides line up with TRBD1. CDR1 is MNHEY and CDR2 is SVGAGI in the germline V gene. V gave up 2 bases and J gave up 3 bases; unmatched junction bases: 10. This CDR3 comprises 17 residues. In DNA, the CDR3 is TGTGCCAGCAGTTACCTTTCCCCCGGGACAGGGTACTATGGCTACACCTTC. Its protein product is CASSYLSPGTGYYGYTF.

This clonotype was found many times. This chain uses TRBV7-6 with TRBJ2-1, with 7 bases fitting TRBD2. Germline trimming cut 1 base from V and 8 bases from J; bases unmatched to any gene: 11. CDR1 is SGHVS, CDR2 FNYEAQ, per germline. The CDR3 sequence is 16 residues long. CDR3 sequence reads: CASSLGGGRGVDEQFF. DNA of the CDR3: TGTGCCAGCAGCTTAGGGGGCGGGAGAGGAGTGGATGAGCAGTTCTTC.

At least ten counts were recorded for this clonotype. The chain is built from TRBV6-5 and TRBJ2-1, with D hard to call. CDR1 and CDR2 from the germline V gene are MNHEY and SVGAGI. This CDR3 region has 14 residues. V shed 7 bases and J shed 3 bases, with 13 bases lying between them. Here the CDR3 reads CASNRHLLYNEQFF. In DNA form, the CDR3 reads TGTGCCAGCAACCGACATCTACTCTACAATGAGCAGTTCTTC.

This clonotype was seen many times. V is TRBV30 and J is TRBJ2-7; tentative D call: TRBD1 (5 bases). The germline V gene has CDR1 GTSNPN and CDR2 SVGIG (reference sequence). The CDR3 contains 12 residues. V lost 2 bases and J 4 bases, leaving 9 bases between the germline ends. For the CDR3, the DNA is TGTGCCTGGAGTCCTCAGGGATACGAGCAGTACGTC. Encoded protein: CAWSPQGYEQYV.

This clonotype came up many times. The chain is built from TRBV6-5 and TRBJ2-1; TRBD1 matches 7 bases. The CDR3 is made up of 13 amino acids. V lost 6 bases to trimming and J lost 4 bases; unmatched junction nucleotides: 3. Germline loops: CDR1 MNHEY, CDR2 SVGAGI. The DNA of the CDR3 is TGTGCCAGCAGCCAGGGGGTGTACAATGAGCAGTTCTTC. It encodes CASSQGVYNEQFF.

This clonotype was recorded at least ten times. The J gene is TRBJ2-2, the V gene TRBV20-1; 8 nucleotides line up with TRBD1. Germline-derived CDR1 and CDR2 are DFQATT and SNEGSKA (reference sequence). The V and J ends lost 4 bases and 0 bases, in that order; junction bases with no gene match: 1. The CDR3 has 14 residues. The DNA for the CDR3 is TGCAGTGCTAAACAGGGGGCGAACACCGGGGAGCTGTTTTTT. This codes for CSAKQGANTGELFF.

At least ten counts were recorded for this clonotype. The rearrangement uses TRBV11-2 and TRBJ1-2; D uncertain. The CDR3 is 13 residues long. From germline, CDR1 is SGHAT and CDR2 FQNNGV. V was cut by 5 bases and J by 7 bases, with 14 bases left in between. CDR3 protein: CASSPVGGFGYTF. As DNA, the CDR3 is TGTGCCAGCAGCCCCGTAGGAGGGTTTGGCTACACCTTC.

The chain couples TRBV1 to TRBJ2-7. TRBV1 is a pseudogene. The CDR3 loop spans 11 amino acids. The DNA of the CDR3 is TGCACCAGCAGGAGCGCCTACGAGCAGTACGTC. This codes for CTSRSAYEQYV.

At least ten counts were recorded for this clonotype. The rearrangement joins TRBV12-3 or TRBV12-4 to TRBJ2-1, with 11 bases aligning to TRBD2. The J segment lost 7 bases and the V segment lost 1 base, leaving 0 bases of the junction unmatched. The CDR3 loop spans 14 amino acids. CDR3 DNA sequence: TGTGCCAGCAGTTTAGGGACTAGCGGGAATGAGCAGTTCTTC. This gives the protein CASSLGTSGNEQFF.

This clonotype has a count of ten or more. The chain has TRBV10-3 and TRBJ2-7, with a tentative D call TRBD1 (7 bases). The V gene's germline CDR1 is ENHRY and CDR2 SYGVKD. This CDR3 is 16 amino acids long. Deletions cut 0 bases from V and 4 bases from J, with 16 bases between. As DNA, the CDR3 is TGTGCCATCAGTGAGTCCGGAGGGCAGGGGGTTTACGAGCAGTACTTC. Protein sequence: CAISESGGQGVYEQYF.

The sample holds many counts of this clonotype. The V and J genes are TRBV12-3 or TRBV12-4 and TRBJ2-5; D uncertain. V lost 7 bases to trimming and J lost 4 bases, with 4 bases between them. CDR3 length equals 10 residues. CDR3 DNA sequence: TGTGCCAGCAAGGGAGAGACCCAGTACTTC. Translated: CASKGETQYF.

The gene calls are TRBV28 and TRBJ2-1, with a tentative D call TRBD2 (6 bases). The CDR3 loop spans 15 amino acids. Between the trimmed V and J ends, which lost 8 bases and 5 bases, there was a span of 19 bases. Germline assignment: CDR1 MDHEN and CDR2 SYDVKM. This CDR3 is CASCGDLRWDNEQFF. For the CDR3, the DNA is TGTGCCAGCTGCGGGGACCTAAGGTGGGACAATGAGCAGTTCTTC.

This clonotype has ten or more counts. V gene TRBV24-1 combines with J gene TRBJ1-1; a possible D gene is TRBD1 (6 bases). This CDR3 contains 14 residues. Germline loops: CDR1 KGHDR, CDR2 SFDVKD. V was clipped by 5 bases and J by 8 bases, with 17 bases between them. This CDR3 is CATSAGTPLGEAFF. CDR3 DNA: TGTGCCACCAGTGCCGGGACACCGCTGGGGGAAGCTTTCTTT.

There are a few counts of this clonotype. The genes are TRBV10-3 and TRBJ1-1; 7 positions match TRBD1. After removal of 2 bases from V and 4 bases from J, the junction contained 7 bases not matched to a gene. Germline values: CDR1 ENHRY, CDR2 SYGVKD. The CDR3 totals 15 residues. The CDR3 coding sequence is TGTGCCATCAGTGAGAGACAGGGTTGGGGCACTGAAGCTTTCTTT. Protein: CAISERQGWGTEAFF.

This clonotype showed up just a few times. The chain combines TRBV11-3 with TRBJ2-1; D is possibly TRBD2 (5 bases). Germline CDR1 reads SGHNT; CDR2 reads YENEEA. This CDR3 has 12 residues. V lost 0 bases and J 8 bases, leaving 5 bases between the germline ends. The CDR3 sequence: CASSLERDEQFF. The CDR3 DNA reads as TGTGCCAGCAGCTTAGAGAGGGATGAGCAGTTCTTC.

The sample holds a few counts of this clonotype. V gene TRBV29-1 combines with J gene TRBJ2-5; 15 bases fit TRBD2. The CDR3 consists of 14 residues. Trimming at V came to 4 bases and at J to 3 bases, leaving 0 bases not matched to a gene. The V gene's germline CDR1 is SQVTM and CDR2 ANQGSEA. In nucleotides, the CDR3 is TGCAGCGTTGGGACTAGCGGGAGGGAAGAGACCCAGTACTTC. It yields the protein CSVGTSGREETQYF.

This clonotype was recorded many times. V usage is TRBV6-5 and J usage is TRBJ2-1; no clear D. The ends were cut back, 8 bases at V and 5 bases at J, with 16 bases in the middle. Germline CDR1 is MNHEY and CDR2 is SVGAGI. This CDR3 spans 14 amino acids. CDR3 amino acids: CASSRGFFDNEQFF. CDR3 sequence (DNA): TGTGCCAGCTCTCGCGGATTTTTCGACAATGAGCAGTTCTTC.

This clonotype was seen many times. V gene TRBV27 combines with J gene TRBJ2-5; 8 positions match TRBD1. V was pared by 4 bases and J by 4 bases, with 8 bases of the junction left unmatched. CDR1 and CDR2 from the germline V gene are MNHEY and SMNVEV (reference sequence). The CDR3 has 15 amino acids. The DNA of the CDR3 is TGTGCCAGCAGTTCTTGGGACAGGATTTCAGAGACCCAGTACTTC. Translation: CASSSWDRISETQYF.

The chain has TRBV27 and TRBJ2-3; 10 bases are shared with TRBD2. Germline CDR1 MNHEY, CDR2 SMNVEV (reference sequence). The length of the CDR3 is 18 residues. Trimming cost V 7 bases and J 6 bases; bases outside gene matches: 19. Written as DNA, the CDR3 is TGTGCCAGCACCTATGGGGGGCTAGCGGGAGAGGCGAGGGATACGCAGTATTTT. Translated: CASTYGGLAGEARDTQYF.

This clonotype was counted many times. The CDR3 loop is CASSLTGLAGGNEQFF. The DNA of the CDR3 is TGTGCCAGCAGCTTAACGGGACTAGCGGGAGGAAATGAGCAGTTCTTC. J is TRBJ2-1 and V is TRBV7-2, with 15 bases that match TRBD2. This CDR3 is built from 16 residues. The germline V gene encodes CDR1 SGHTA and CDR2 FQGNSA. V trimming: 2 bases; J trimming: 7 bases; junction bases outside the gene matches: 3.